These 10 T cell receptor beta chains were all obtained from the same sample, sequenced in a study of control samples from healthy donors and cancer patients. The assay was immunoSEQ multiplex PCR, and TCRdb's table has in-frame clones only and misses some. Seen here are about 74,000 clones, around nine tenths observed once, and the top ten hold roughly 5%. Input material: blood. The receptors derive from a woman aged 50 to 65 in good health.

The V and J genes are TRBV11-2 and TRBJ1-4; tentatively, D is TRBD1 (6 bases). Germline CDR1 and CDR2: SGHAT and FQNNGV. Trimming shortened V by 4 bases and J by 7 bases, and 22 bases separated the two germline ends. This CDR3 region has 17 residues. The CDR3 DNA reads as TGTGCCAGCAGCTCCGCGGGGGGCGCAGGGTTTGGTGAAAAACTGTTTTTT. Encoded protein: CASSSAGGAGFGEKLFF.

This clone has a single count. The chain carries TRBV6-5 and TRBJ1-6; D gene uncertain. This CDR3 has 14 residues. V was trimmed by 6 bases and J by 2 bases, leaving 8 bases between them. CDR1 and CDR2 from the germline V gene are MNHEY and SVGAGI. CDR3 sequence (DNA): TGTGCCAGCAGAATGGGTCCCTATAATTCACCCCTCCACTTT. It codes for CASRMGPYNSPLHF.

This clone is a singleton in its sample. This chain joins TRBV11-2 and TRBJ1-1, with D possibly TRBD1 on 5 matching bases. The CDR3 sequence is 18 residues long. The V end was cut by 3 bases, the J end by 5 bases, with 25 bases between. Germline CDR1 reads SGHAT; CDR2 reads FQNNGV. The chain's CDR3 is CASSFSSGFAFPGTEAFF. In nucleotides, the CDR3 is TGTGCCAGCAGCTTTTCCTCCGGCTTCGCTTTCCCAGGGACTGAAGCTTTCTTT.

The V call is TRBV24-1, the J call TRBJ2-7, with unresolved D. The length of the CDR3 is 11 residues. Per germline, CDR1 KGHDR and CDR2 SFDVKD. V dropped 4 bases and J dropped 3 bases, with 3 bases sitting between them. For the CDR3, the DNA is TGTGCCACCAGTGAAGGCTACGAGCAGTACTTC. Protein product: CATSEGYEQYF.

The chain employs TRBV12-3 or TRBV12-4 and TRBJ2-3; D is uncertain. This CDR3 is 13 amino acids long. Trimming left V 2 bases short and J 4 bases short, with 7 bases between. The CDR3 loop is CASSLITADTQYF. The CDR3 nucleotides read TGTGCCAGCAGTTTAATAACGGCAGATACGCAGTATTTT.

The chain is built from TRBV11-2 and TRBJ2-2; D gene ambiguous. The CDR3 length is 15 residues. V was pared by 5 bases and J by 1 base, with 11 bases between. Germline assignment: CDR1 SGHAT and CDR2 FQNNGV. CDR3 in DNA: TGTGCCAGCAGCCAGAATTTCATGAACACCGGGGAGCTGTTTTTT. Translation: CASSQNFMNTGELFF.

The count of this clone is one. The chain recombines TRBV18 with TRBJ2-7, with 11 nucleotides matching TRBD1. This CDR3 is 14 amino acids long. V gave up 4 bases and J gave up 6 bases; unmatched junction bases: 5. CDR1 is KGHSH, CDR2 LQKENI, per germline. Written as DNA, the CDR3 is TGTGCCAGCTCACTAAGGGACAGGGGGTCCGAGCAGTACTTC. Translating gives CASSLRDRGSEQYF.

The chain carries TRBV6-5 and TRBJ1-5; unclear D gene. The CDR3 extends over 14 amino acids. The germline V and J ends were trimmed by 9 bases and 4 bases, with 16 bases remaining between them. Germline V gene lookup returns CDR1 MNHEY and CDR2 SVGAGI. The CDR3 region is CASSEPGENQPQHF. As DNA, the CDR3 is TGTGCCAGTTCGGAGCCCGGAGAAAATCAGCCCCAGCATTTT.

This clone occurred a few times. The rearrangement uses TRBV27 and TRBJ1-1, with a possible D match to TRBD1 (6 bases). This CDR3 spans 15 amino acids. The germline V gene encodes CDR1 MNHEY and CDR2 SMNVEV (reference sequence). The ends were cut back, 0 bases at V and 5 bases at J, with 13 bases in the middle. The CDR3 nucleotides read TGTGCCAGCAGTTTATCTTCAGGGGTTGGAACTGAAGCTTTCTTT. The encoded protein is CASSLSSGVGTEAFF.

The chain has TRBV28 and TRBJ1-6; D is uncertain. Germline CDR1 is MDHEN and CDR2 is SYDVKM. This CDR3 is 14 amino acids long. Trimming removed 3 bases from V and 6 bases from J, with 9 bases in between. The CDR3 is CASSFLSGNSPLHF. The CDR3 nucleotides read TGTGCCAGCAGTTTTTTGTCCGGTAATTCACCCCTCCACTTT.